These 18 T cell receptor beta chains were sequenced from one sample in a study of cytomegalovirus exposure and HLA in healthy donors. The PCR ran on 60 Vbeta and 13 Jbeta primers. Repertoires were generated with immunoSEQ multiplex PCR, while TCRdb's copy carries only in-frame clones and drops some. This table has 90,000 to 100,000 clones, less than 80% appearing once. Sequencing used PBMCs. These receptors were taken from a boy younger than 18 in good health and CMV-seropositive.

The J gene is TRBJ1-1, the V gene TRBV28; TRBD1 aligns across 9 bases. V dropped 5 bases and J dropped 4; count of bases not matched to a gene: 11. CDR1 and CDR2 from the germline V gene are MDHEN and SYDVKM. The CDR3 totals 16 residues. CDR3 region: CASSARTGDISTEAFF. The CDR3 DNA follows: TGTGCCAGCAGTGCCCGGACAGGGGATATAAGCACTGAAGCTTTCTTT.

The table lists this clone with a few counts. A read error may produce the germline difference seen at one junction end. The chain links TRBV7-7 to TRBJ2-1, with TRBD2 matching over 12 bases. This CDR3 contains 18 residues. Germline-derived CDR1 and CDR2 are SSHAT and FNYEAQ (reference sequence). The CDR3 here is CASSLDSSGRASYNEQFF. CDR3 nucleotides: TGTGCTAGCAGCTTAGACTCTAGCGGGAGGGCCTCCTACAATGAGCAGTTCTTC.

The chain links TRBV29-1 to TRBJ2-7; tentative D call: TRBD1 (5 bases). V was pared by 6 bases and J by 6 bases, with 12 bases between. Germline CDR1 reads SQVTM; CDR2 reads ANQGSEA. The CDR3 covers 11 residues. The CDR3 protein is CSVKIGVEQYF. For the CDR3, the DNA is TGCAGCGTAAAAATAGGGGTCGAGCAGTACTTC.

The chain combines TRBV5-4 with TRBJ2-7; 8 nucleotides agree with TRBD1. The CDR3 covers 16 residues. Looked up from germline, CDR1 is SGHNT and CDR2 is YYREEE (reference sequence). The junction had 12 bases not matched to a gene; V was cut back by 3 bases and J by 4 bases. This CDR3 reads CASSSEVGQGIYEQYF. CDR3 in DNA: TGTGCCAGCAGCTCTGAGGTCGGACAGGGTATATACGAGCAGTACTTC.

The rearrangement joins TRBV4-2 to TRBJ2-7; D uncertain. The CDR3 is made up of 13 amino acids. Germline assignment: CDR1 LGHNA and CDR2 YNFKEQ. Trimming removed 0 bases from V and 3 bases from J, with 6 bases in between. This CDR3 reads CASSQEGGYEQYF. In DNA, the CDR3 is TGTGCCAGCAGCCAAGAAGGCGGCTACGAGCAGTACTTC.

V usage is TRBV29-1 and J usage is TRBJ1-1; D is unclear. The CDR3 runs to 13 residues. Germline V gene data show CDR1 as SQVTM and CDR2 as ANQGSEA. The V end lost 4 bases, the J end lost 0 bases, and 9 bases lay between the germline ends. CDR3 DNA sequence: TGCAGCGTTGTGCGACTTATGAACACTGAAGCTTTCTTT. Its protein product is CSVVRLMNTEAFF.

The CDR3 nucleotides are TGTGCCAGCTCACGCAATTTCGGGGGCCAAGAGACCCAGTACTTC. Translated, it gives CASSRNFGGQETQYF. The genes are TRBV18 and TRBJ2-5; D is possibly TRBD2 (6 bases). V dropped 4 bases and J dropped 1 base, with 13 bases sitting between them. CDR1 is KGHSH and CDR2 is LQKENI in the germline V gene. This CDR3 spans 15 amino acids. The full variable domain, completed using reference TRBV18 and TRBJ2-5, is NAGVMQNPRHLVRRRGQEARLRCSPMKGHSHVYWYRQLPEEGLKFMVYLQKENIIDESGMPKERFSAEFPKEGPSILRIQQVVRGDSAAYFCASSRNFGGQETQYFGPGTRLLVL.

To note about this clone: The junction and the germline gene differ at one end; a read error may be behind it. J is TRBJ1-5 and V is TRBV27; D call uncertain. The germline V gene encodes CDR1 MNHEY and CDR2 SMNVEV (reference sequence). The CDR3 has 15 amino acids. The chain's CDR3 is CASSLQWAPNQPQNF. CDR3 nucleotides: TGTGCCAGCAGTTTACAGTGGGCCCCCAATCAGCCCCAGAATTTT.

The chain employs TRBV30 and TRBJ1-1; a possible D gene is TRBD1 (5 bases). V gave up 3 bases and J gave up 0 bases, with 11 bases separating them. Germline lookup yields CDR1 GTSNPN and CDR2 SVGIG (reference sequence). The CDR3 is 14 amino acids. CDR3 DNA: TGTGCCTGGAGGCCGGGACTGTTGAACACTGAAGCTTTCTTT. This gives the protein CAWRPGLLNTEAFF.

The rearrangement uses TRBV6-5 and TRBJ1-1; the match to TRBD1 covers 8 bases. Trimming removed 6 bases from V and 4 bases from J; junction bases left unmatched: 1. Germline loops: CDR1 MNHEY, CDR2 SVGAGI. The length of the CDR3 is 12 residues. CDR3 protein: CASRTGGTEAFF. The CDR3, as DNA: TGTGCCAGCAGAACAGGGGGCACTGAAGCTTTCTTT.

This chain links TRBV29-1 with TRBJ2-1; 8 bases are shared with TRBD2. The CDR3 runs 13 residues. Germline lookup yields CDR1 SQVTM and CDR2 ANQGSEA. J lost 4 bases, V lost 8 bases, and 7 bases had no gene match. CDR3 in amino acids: CSIASGHYNEQFF. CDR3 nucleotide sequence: TGCAGCATAGCTAGCGGGCATTACAATGAGCAGTTCTTC.

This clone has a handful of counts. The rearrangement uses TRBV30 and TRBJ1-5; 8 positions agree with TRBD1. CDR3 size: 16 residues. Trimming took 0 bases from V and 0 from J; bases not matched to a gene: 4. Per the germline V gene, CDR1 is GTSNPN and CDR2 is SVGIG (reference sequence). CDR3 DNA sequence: TGTGCCTGGAGTGTGGAGACAGGGGATAGCAATCAGCCCCAGCATTTT. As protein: CAWSVETGDSNQPQHF.

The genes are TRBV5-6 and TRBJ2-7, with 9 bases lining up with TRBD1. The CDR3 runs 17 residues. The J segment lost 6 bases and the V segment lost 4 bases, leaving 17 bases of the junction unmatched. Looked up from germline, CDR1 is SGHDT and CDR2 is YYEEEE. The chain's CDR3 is CASSPLRDRVSVREQYF. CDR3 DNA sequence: TGTGCCAGCAGCCCATTGAGGGACAGGGTATCTGTCCGCGAGCAGTACTTC.

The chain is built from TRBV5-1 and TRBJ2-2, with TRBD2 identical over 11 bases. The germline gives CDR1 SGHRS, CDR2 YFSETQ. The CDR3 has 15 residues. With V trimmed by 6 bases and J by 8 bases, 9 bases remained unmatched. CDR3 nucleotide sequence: TGCGCCAGCACCACGACTAGCGGGAATCTAGGGGAGCTGTTTTTT. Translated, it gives CASTTTSGNLGELFF.

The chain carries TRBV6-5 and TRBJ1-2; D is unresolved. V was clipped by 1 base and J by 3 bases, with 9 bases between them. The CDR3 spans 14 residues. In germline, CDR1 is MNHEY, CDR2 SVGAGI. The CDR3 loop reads CASSYLRGDYGYTF. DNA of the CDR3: TGTGCCAGCAGTTACTTGCGGGGTGACTATGGCTACACCTTC.

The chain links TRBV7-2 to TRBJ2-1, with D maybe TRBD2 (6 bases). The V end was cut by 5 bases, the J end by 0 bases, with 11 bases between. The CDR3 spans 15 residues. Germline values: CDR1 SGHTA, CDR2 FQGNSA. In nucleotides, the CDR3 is TGTGCCAGCAGCGTTAGCGGTAGCTCCTACAATGAGCAGTTCTTC. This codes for CASSVSGSSYNEQFF.

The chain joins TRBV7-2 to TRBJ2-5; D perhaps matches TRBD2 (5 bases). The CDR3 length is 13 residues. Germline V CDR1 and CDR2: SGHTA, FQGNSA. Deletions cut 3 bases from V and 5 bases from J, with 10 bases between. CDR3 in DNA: TGTGCCAGCAGCTTTGGACCGGGGGAGACCCAGTACTTC. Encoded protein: CASSFGPGETQYF.

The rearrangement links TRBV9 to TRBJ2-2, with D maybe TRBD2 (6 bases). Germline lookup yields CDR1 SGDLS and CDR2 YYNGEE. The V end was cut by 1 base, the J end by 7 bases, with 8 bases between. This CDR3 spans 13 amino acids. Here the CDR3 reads CASSVIGGGELFF. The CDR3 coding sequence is TGTGCCAGCAGCGTAATCGGGGGCGGGGAGCTGTTTTTT.